The rows below give T cell receptor beta chains drawn from one sample of a study of beta chain features in type 1 diabetes. Here immunoSEQ multiplex PCR was the method, and the copy in TCRdb shows in-frame clones only, minus some. The table has hundreds of thousands of clones, 15% to 20% seen once. Sequences were obtained from naive CD4+ T cells from blood. The receptors were sampled from a woman younger than 35 in good health. Each CDR3 is given with its conserved first and last residue. Fields, in order: V gene, clone size, D gene, J gene, CDR3 protein, CDR3 DNA. D genes are given only for firm matches. Size values are once, few and many counts, or a class for expanded clones, and some rows have none.

TRBV28	NA	NA	TRBJ1-1	CASGGRTEAFF	TGTGCCAGCGGAGGTCGGACTGAAGCTTTCTTT
TRBV5-1	few	TRBD2	TRBJ2-2	CASSAATSVGTGELFF	TGCGCCAGCAGCGCCGCCACTAGCGTAGGAACCGGGGAGCTGTTTTTT
TRBV5-4	many	NA	TRBJ2-4	CASSSTGVENIQYF	TGTGCCAGCAGCTCCACCGGGGTTGAAAACATTCAGTACTTC
TRBV7-2	few	NA	TRBJ2-7	CASSYGPSDGEQYF	TGTGCCAGCAGCTACGGGCCGTCGGATGGCGAGCAGTACTTC
TRBV11-2	NA	NA	TRBJ2-1	CASSLLGYGLNEQFF	TGTGCCAGCAGCTTATTGGGCTACGGACTCAATGAGCAGTTCTTC
TRBV10-3	NA	NA	TRBJ1-1	CAISEGPGAFF	TGTGCCATCAGTGAGGGTCCTGGGGCTTTCTTT
TRBV6-5	NA	NA	TRBJ2-2	CASSYRVGTGELFF	TGTGCCAGCAGTTACCGAGTCGGGACGGGGGAGCTGTTTTTT
TRBV2	few	TRBD2	TRBJ2-3	CASTRRGSGRADTQYF	TGTGCCAGCACCCGACGGGGGAGCGGGAGGGCAGATACGCAGTATTTT
TRBV9	few	TRBD1	TRBJ2-1	CASSAAGTDSEQFF	TGTGCCAGCAGCGCCGCCGGGACAGATAGCGAGCAGTTCTTC
TRBV2	NA	TRBD2	TRBJ2-1	CASSERGLAYNEQFF	TGTGCCAGCAGTGAGAGAGGACTAGCTTACAATGAGCAGTTCTTC
TRBV28	few	TRBD2	TRBJ2-1	CASSLEAGGPNEQFF	TGTGCCAGCAGTTTAGAGGCGGGAGGGCCGAATGAGCAGTTCTTC
TRBV6-6	few	NA	TRBJ2-1	CASNRGSYNEQFF	TGTGCCAGCAATCGGGGCTCCTACAATGAGCAGTTCTTC
TRBV14	few	TRBD2	TRBJ2-2	CASSPTRLAGGTGELFF	TGTGCCAGCAGCCCAACCCGGCTAGCGGGAGGGACCGGGGAGCTGTTTTTT
TRBV6-5	NA	TRBD1	TRBJ2-7	CASSYSSGQRQYF	TGTGCCAGCAGTTACTCGTCGGGACAGCGGCAGTACTTC
TRBV28	NA	NA	TRBJ2-7	CASSLPGSEQYF	TGTGCCAGCAGTTTGCCAGGGAGCGAGCAGTACTTC
TRBV5-4	few	TRBD2	TRBJ2-7	CASSLGRESSYEQYF	TGTGCCAGCAGCTTGGGGCGGGAGAGCTCCTACGAGCAGTACTTC
TRBV27	NA	NA	TRBJ2-1	CASSFLYRSVYNEQFF	TGTGCCAGCAGTTTCCTCTACAGATCGGTCTACAATGAGCAGTTCTTC
TRBV5-4	NA	TRBD1	TRBJ2-2	CASSSTGTGVTGELFF	TGTGCCAGCAGCAGTACCGGGACAGGGGTCACCGGGGAGCTGTTTTTT
TRBV7-9	NA	NA	TRBJ2-7	CASSHQFDRSFAYEQYF	TGTGCCAGCAGCCACCAATTTGACAGGAGTTTTGCCTACGAGCAGTACTTC
TRBV7-9	NA	NA	TRBJ2-6	CASSSDSASSGANVLTF	TGTGCCAGCAGCTCCGACAGCGCCAGCTCTGGGGCCAACGTCCTGACTTTC
TRBV7-3	NA	TRBD1	TRBJ1-1	CASSSVGQGDTEAFF	TGTGCCAGCAGCTCGGTGGGACAGGGGGATACTGAAGCTTTCTTT
TRBV14	NA	NA	TRBJ1-3	CASRGTSSGNTIYF	TGTGCCAGCAGAGGGACAAGCTCTGGAAACACCATATATTTT
TRBV29-1	few	TRBD1	TRBJ1-1	CSVRGTVNTEAFF	TGCAGCGTCCGCGGGACAGTCAACACTGAAGCTTTCTTT
TRBV19	few	NA	TRBJ1-2	CASRVKNRVLNYGYTF	TGTGCCAGTAGGGTAAAGAACAGAGTTCTCAACTATGGCTACACCTTC
TRBV29-1	few	NA	TRBJ2-5	CSVDRGGETQYF	TGCAGCGTTGATAGAGGGGGAGAGACCCAGTACTTC
TRBV15	NA	TRBD1	TRBJ2-3	CATSRLTGVPTDTQYF	TGTGCCACCAGCAGGCTGACAGGGGTCCCCACAGATACGCAGTATTTT
TRBV4-2	NA	TRBD1	TRBJ2-7	CASSPDREVLYEQYF	TGTGCCAGCAGCCCGGACAGGGAAGTTCTCTACGAGCAGTACTTC
TRBV5-1	NA	TRBD1	TRBJ2-2	CASSGRQGEGTGELFF	TGCGCCAGCAGCGGCAGACAGGGAGAAGGCACCGGGGAGCTGTTTTTT
TRBV7-9	few	TRBD1	TRBJ2-7	CASSWSRDRASSYEQYF	TGTGCCAGCAGCTGGTCCCGGGACAGGGCGAGCTCCTACGAGCAGTACTTC
TRBV19	few	TRBD2	TRBJ2-4	CASSIWGGSLAKNIQYF	TGTGCCAGTAGTATCTGGGGGGGATCCTTAGCCAAAAACATTCAGTACTTC
TRBV29-1	few	NA	TRBJ2-3	CSVHVAGWDTQYF	TGCAGCGTGCATGTCGCGGGATGGGATACGCAGTATTTT
TRBV10-3	few	NA	TRBJ2-1	CAIRTTGDLNEQFF	TGTGCCATCAGGACTACTGGGGACCTTAATGAGCAGTTCTTC
TRBV7-9	NA	NA	TRBJ2-1	CASSVSVLAVSYNEQFF	TGTGCCAGCAGCGTATCAGTTCTAGCAGTCTCCTACAATGAGCAGTTCTTC
TRBV11-2	few	NA	TRBJ1-1	CASSLEQLNTEAFF	TGTGCCAGCAGCTTAGAGCAGTTGAACACTGAAGCTTTCTTT
TRBV9	few	TRBD2	TRBJ2-4	CASSEGLAGVRNIQYF	TGTGCCAGCAGCGAGGGCCTAGCGGGAGTTCGGAACATTCAGTACTTC
TRBV15	few	TRBD2	TRBJ2-5	CATSRGLAGDFETQYF	TGTGCCACCAGCAGGGGTTTAGCGGGAGATTTTGAGACCCAGTACTTC
TRBV6-6	NA	TRBD1	TRBJ2-7	CASSFGDREYEQYF	TGTGCCAGCAGTTTCGGGGACAGAGAGTACGAGCAGTACTTC
TRBV5-1	NA	NA	TRBJ1-2	CASSLWQAGYDGYTF	TGCGCCAGCAGCTTGTGGCAGGCCGGCTATGATGGCTACACCTTC
TRBV7-2	few	TRBD2	TRBJ2-7	CASSYLTGGANEQYF	TGTGCCAGCAGCTATTTGACGGGAGGGGCTAACGAGCAGTACTTC
TRBV5-5	NA	NA	TRBJ2-6	CASEQSGANVLTF	TGTGCCAGCGAGCAGTCTGGGGCCAACGTCCTGACTTTC
TRBV7-2	few	NA	TRBJ1-1	CASSLGGSDTEAFF	TGTGCCAGCAGCTTAGGGGGCTCGGACACTGAAGCTTTCTTT
TRBV7-2	NA	NA	TRBJ2-7	CASSSSRNEQYF	TGTGCCAGCAGCTCGTCTAGGAACGAGCAGTACTTC
TRBV28	NA	TRBD2	TRBJ2-3	CASSFLSGSSDTQYF	TGTGCCAGCAGTTTCCTTAGCGGGAGCTCAGATACGCAGTATTTT
TRBV29-1	NA	NA	TRBJ2-3	CSVGQDTQYF	TGCAGCGTCGGCCAGGATACGCAGTATTTT
TRBV7-2	few	TRBD2	TRBJ2-7	CASSLTPAGGGDEQYF	TGTGCCAGCAGCTTAACCCCAGCGGGGGGCGGGGACGAGCAGTACTTC
TRBV5-1	few	NA	TRBJ2-3	CASSLVTASSTDTQYF	TGCGCCAGCAGCTTGGTTACAGCGTCTAGCACAGATACGCAGTATTTT
TRBV7-8	few	TRBD2	TRBJ2-1	CASSLPKPGLAGSTDNEQFF	TGTGCCAGCAGCTTACCAAAACCAGGACTAGCGGGAAGTACTGACAATGAGCAGTTCTTC
TRBV2	few	TRBD2	TRBJ2-2	CASSRDSGIGELFF	TGTGCCAGCTCCCGGGATAGCGGGATCGGGGAGCTGTTTTTT
TRBV7-6	NA	NA	TRBJ1-5	CASSLQGNQPQHF	TGTGCCAGCAGCTTACAGGGCAATCAGCCCCAGCATTTT
TRBV5-1	NA	NA	TRBJ2-3	CASSRDPATDTQYF	TGCGCCAGCAGCCGGGACCCAGCCACAGATACGCAGTATTTT
TRBV18	few	NA	TRBJ2-5	CASSPSEGNGGQETQYF	TGTGCCAGCTCACCTTCGGAGGGCAATGGGGGACAAGAGACCCAGTACTTC
TRBV7-2	few	NA	TRBJ2-5	CASSLLGRRLETQYF	TGTGCCAGCAGCTTACTCGGCCGGAGGTTGGAGACCCAGTACTTC
TRBV6-6	NA	NA	TRBJ2-7	CASTRTRAPAYEQYF	TGTGCCAGCACTAGAACTAGGGCCCCTGCCTACGAGCAGTACTTC
TRBV28	few	NA	TRBJ2-7	CASSFYREPFNEQYF	TGTGCCAGCAGTTTCTACCGGGAGCCGTTCAACGAGCAGTACTTC
TRBV28	NA	NA	TRBJ1-1	CASSFGRTEAFF	TGTGCCAGCAGTTTCGGACGCACTGAAGCTTTCTTT
TRBV18	few	NA	TRBJ2-3	CASSPLQAQNTDTQYF	TGTGCCAGCTCACCACTCCAGGCTCAAAACACAGATACGCAGTATTTT
TRBV15	NA	TRBD2	TRBJ2-5	CATSTRLAGQETQYF	TGTGCCACCAGCACCCGACTAGCGGGACAAGAGACCCAGTACTTC